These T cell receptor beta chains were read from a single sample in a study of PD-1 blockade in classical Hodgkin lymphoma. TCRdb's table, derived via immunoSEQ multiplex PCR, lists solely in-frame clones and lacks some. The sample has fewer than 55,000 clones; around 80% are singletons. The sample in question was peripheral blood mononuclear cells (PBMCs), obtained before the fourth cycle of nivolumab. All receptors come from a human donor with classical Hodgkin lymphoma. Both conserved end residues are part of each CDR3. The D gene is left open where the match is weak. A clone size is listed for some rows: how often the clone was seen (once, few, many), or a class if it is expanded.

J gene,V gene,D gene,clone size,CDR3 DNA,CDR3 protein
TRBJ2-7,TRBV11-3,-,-,TGTGCCAGCAGCTTACAGGACGGTCCCTACGAGCAGTACTTC,CASSLQDGPYEQYF
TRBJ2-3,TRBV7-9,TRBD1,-,TGTGCCAGCAGTCCCGGGACAGGGGGCGTTTTGACAGATACGCAGTATTTT,CASSPGTGGVLTDTQYF
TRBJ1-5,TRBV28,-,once,TGTGCCAGCAGGAGGGACTTGAGGGATCAGCCCCAGCATTTT,CASRRDLRDQPQHF
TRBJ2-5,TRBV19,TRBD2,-,TGTGCCAGTAGTATTGACCCGGGGGGAGAGACCCAGTACTTC,CASSIDPGGETQYF
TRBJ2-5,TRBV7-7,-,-,TGTGCCAGCAGCGTCGGGGGGCCCGGCGTGACCCAGTACTTC,CASSVGGPGVTQYF
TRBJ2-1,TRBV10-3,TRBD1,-,TGTGCCATCCGGGAAGGGGGCGCGAGGAATGAGCAGTTCTTC,CAIREGGARNEQFF
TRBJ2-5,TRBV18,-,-,TGTGCCAGCCTCCGGGGTCAACAAGAGACCCAGTACTTC,CASLRGQQETQYF
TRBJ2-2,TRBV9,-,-,TGTGCCAGCAGCGTAGCAGTGGCCGGGGAGCTGTTTTTT,CASSVAVAGELFF
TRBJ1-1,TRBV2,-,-,TGTGCCAGCAGAGCACAGGTCCTTTCGAACACTGAAGCTTTCTTT,CASRAQVLSNTEAFF
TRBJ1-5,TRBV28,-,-,TGTGCCAGCAGCTCCTCGCAGGGTGGGGATCAGCCCCAGCATTTT,CASSSSQGGDQPQHF
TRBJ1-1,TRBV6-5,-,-,TGTGCCAGCAGTTACTCCCCAGTTACTGAAGCTTTCTTT,CASSYSPVTEAFF
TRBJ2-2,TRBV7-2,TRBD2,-,TGTGCCAGCAGGCGACTAGCGGCGAACACCGGGGAGCTGTTTTTT,CASRRLAANTGELFF
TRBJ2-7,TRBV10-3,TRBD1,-,TGTGCCATCAGGGAGGACAGGGTAGGGGAGCAGTACTTC,CAIREDRVGEQYF
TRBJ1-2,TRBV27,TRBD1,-,TGTGCCAGCAGTTTATCCCGGTACCGACAGGGGAACTATGGCTACACCTTC,CASSLSRYRQGNYGYTF
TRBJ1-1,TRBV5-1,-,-,TGCGCCAGCAGCCAAAACACTGAAGCTTTCTTT,CASSQNTEAFF
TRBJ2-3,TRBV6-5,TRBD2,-,TGTGCCAGCAGTTACGATCTAGCGGCTAGCACAGATACGCAGTATTTT,CASSYDLAASTDTQYF
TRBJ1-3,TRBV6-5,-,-,TGTGCCAGCGGATATGGAAACACCATATATTTT,CASGYGNTIYF
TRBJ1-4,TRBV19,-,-,TGTGCCAGTAGTAACCCCCGGAGGACTAATGAAAAACTGTTTTTT,CASSNPRRTNEKLFF
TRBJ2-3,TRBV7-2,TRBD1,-,TGTGCCAGCAGCTTACAGGGACAGGGATCAGATACGCAGTATTTT,CASSLQGQGSDTQYF
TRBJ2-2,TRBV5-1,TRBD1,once,TGCGCCAGCAGCTTGGGACAGGGGGCCACCGGGGAGCTGTTTTTT,CASSLGQGATGELFF
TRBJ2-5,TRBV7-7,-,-,TGTGCTAGCAGCCACGGACAGGGAGGGCAAGAGACCCAGTACTTC,CASSHGQGGQETQYF
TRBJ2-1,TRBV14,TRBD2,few,TGTGCCAGCAGCCCTTCTGGACTAGCGCTATACAATGAGCAGTTCTTC,CASSPSGLALYNEQFF
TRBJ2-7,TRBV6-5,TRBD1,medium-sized,TGTGCCAGCAGTTCGGGGGACAGGGCCGAGCAGTACTTC,CASSSGDRAEQYF
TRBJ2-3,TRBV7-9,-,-,TGTGCCAGCAGCTTATCGGTGGGGGCAAGCACAGATACGCAGTATTTT,CASSLSVGASTDTQYF
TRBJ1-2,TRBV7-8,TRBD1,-,TGTGCCAGCAGCTTAGCGAGCGAGGGACAGGGGGCGCCGGGAGAGGGCTACACCTTC,CASSLASEGQGAPGEGYTF
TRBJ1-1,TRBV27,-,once,TGTGCCAGCAAGACAGGGAACACTGAAGCTTTCTTT,CASKTGNTEAFF
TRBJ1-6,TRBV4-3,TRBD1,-,TGCGCCAGCAGCCAAAACCGGGGACAGCACTCCTCCTATAATTCACCCCTCCACTTT,CASSQNRGQHSSYNSPLHF
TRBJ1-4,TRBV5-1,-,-,TGCGCCAGCAGCTCGGGACATACTAATGAAAAACTGTTTTTT,CASSSGHTNEKLFF
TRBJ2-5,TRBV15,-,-,TGTGCCACCAGCAGAGATCCTAAGGGGGAGGTACGGGAGACCCAGTACTTC,CATSRDPKGEVRETQYF
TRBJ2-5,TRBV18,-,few,TGTGCCAGCTCATCAGGGTTAGGAGAGACCCAGTACTTC,CASSSGLGETQYF
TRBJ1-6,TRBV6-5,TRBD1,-,TGTGCCAGCAGTTACTCGATATCTCAGGGGGCTTCACCCCTCCACTTT,CASSYSISQGASPLHF
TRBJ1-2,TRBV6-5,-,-,TGTGCCAGCAGACCCACAGGAGGGGGAGGGGGCTACACCTTC,CASRPTGGGGGYTF
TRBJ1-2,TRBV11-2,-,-,TGTGCCAGCAGCTCGCAGCTGGACTATGGCTACACCTTC,CASSSQLDYGYTF
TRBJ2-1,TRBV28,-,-,TGTGCCAGTAGGAGGACGGCTCGAGATGAGCAGTTCTTC,CASRRTARDEQFF
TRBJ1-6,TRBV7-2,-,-,TGTGCCAGCAGCTTAATCATGGGCTCCTATAATTCACCCCTCCACTTT,CASSLIMGSYNSPLHF
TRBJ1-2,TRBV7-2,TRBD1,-,TGTGCCAGCGTTGGGGACAGTGCTAACTATGGCTACACCTTC,CASVGDSANYGYTF
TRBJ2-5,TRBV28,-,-,TGTGCCAGCAGTTTCAATCGTCTTCAAGGTGGAGAGACCCAGTACTTC,CASSFNRLQGGETQYF
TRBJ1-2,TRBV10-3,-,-,TGTGCCATCAGGACACAGGGTGCGGATGAAGGCTACACCTTC,CAIRTQGADEGYTF
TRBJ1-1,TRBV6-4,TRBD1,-,TGTGCCAGCAAAGCACAGGGGTGGGAGACTGAAGCTTTCTTT,CASKAQGWETEAFF
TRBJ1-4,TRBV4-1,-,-,TGCGCCAGCAGCCAGGAGGGACATTTGACTAATGAAAAACTGTTTTTT,CASSQEGHLTNEKLFF
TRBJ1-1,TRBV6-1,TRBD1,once,TGTGCCAGCAGTGAGGGGGGACAGATGGGCACTGAAGCTTTCTTT,CASSEGGQMGTEAFF
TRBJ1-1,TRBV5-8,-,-,TGTGCCAGCAGCGCAAATAGGGTGAGGAAAGCTTTCTTT,CASSANRVRKAFF
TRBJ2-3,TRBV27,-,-,TGTGCCAGCAGCTCATACACAGATACGCAGTATTTT,CASSSYTDTQYF
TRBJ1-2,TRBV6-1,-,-,TGTGCCAGCAGTGATAGTATGTGGGGTGGCTACACCTTC,CASSDSMWGGYTF
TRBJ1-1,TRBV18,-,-,TGTGCCAGCTCACCATCGGCCCTGAACACTGAAGCTTTCTTT,CASSPSALNTEAFF
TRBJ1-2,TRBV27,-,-,TGTGCCAGCAGTTTGAAGCAGGCGGCCACCTATGGCTACACCTTC,CASSLKQAATYGYTF
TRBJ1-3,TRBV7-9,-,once,TGTGCCAGCAGCTTAGGGGAATTCTCTGGAAACACCATATATTTT,CASSLGEFSGNTIYF
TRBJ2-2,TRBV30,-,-,TGTGCCTGGAGTGTTGCCCTTGTCACCGGGGAGCTGTTTTTT,CAWSVALVTGELFF
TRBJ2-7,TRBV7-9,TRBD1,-,TGTGCCAGCAGCTTTCCAGGACAGGGGTCCCAAAAACCCACCTACGAGCAGTACTTC,CASSFPGQGSQKPTYEQYF
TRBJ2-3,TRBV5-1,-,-,TGCGCCAGCCGACTAGGAGGCCTTTTTTCTGCAGATACGCAGTATTTT,CASRLGGLFSADTQYF
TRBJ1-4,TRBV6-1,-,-,TGTGCCGCAATGGGGTTAGAGGAAAAACTGTTTTTT,CAAMGLEEKLFF
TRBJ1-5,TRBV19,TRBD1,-,TGTGCCAGTAGGGGACAGGGGGGCCAGCCCCAGCATTTT,CASRGQGGQPQHF